This T cell receptor (beta chain) was obtained from a study of T cell responses to AZD1222 COVID-19 vaccine. Looking at the study overall: It was second doses at about 4 or about 12 weeks that were pooled. General study findings and limits: White British people made up most donors, females outnumbered males, and clonal diversity was possibly underestimated. Across the whole spike, CD4 TCRs peaked at regions 160-218 and 743-854. The breadth and depth of Spike-specific TCRs increased once two AZD1222 doses had been given.

Comment on this clone: Its target is unknown.

V trimming: 1 base; J trimming: 10 bases; junction bases outside the gene matches: 6. The CDR3 consists of 13 residues. Germline CDR1 and CDR2: LGHNA and YSLEER. Sequenced by immunoSEQ multiplex PCR; TCRdb stores in-frame clones only, minus some. Of roughly 120,000 clones in the sample, around 90% were seen once. Sequencing used peripheral blood, obtained on day 0 of AZD1222 vaccination. This chain joins TRBV4-3 and TRBJ1-2, with 7 bases fitting TRBD1. This sequence originates from an adult in good health. The CDR3 loop reads CASSQAWDRAYTF. The CDR3 DNA follows: TGCGCCAGCAGCCAAGCGTGGGACAGAGCCTACACCTTC.